The clone carrying this T cell receptor beta chain has at least ten counts. The entry originates in a study of regulatory T cells in long-lasting Graves disease. Time point: newly diagnosed GD, antithyroid drugs for less than 3 months. The authors made the TCR library using RNA they extracted from PBMCs. Researchers made TCR beta libraries by using iRepertoire HTBI primers and running Arm-PCR on CDR3 regions. TCRdb processed the multiplex PCR reads anew with MiXCR; each CDR3 protein has one entry. The data hold 500,000 or so distinct CDR3 sequences, with 16% observed a single time. The CDR3 extends over 15 amino acids. Germline V gene data show CDR1 as SGHKS and CDR2 as YYEKEE (reference sequence). Another study also made use of these data, one on T cells in Graves' hyperthyroidism and ophthalmopathy.

This receptor was taken from a woman aged 35-65 years with Graves disease. The starting material was peripheral blood mononuclear cells (PBMCs), obtained at new diagnosis, from a patient treated with antithyroid drugs. The rearrangement uses TRBV5-5 and TRBJ2-1; tentatively, D is TRBD1 or TRBD2 (5 bases each). The J call could be wrong; TRBJ2-5 is a better fit for the DNA end. The CDR3 region has the DNA TGTGCCAGCAGCTCGGTACCGGGACCTAGAGAGACCCAGTACTTC. As protein: CASSSVPGPRETQYF.